This TCR beta chain was captured in a study of shared clonotypes between healthy human individuals. Regarding the study as a whole: Among donors, the sharing of clonotypes was expected to be influenced by sequencing depth.

Germline trimming cut 3 bases from V and 5 bases from J; bases unmatched to any gene: 13. Germline V gene lookup returns CDR1 LNHDA and CDR2 SQIVND (reference sequence). The CDR3 contains 17 residues. Produced via immunoSEQ multiplex PCR; TCRdb's table is partial and in-frame only. The table records approximately 2.5 million clones, approximately 94% of them present only once. On this clone: The antigen is undetermined.

This receptor was obtained from a man aged 18 to 29 in good health. The gene calls are TRBV19 and TRBJ2-4; 7 bases are shared with TRBD1. Sample: naive CD4+ T cells sorted from blood. Subset specified: CD45RA+ positively selected. The CDR3 region has the DNA TGTGCCAGTAGTATCTTTCGGCAGGGGGTTTCGGAAAACATTCAGTACTTC. It yields the protein CASSIFRQGVSENIQYF. The full variable domain, rest sourced from reference TRBV19 and TRBJ2-4, is DGGITQSPKYLFRKEGQNVTLSCEQNLNHDAMYWYRQDPGQGLRLIYYSQIVNDFQKGDIAEGYSVSREKKESFPLTVTSAQKNPTAFYLCASSIFRQGVSENIQYFGAGTRLSVL.